This TCR beta chain was identified during a study of Graves' ophthalmopathy and Graves' hyperthyroidism. Study background: Hyperthyroidism is called stable when no ophthalmopathy develops within 18 months of follow-up.

Study outcomes and limitations: A 13-signature model separated ophthalmopathy from stable hyperthyroidism, reaching around 88% sensitivity and roughly 82% specificity cross-validated.

The TCR beta CDR3 regions underwent amplification from RNA transcripts. The library came from an HTBI-primed first-round RT-PCR and a second-round multiplex PCR. A single record per CDR3 protein comes from TCRdb applying MiXCR to the multiplex PCR reads. Of around 1.1 million distinct CDR3 sequences listed, roughly two fifths are singletons. With V trimmed by 5 bases and J by 14 bases, 8 bases remained unmatched. In germline, CDR1 is SGHVS, CDR2 FQNEAQ. This CDR3 region has 12 residues. About this clonotype itself: Its cognate antigen is unknown.

Sequenced material: peripheral blood or thyroid tissue (not recorded which). The chain links TRBV7-8 to TRBJ1-5; 8 nucleotides align to TRBD1. This receptor was taken from an adult man with Graves' hyperthyroidism. CDR3 coding DNA: TGTGCCAGCAGCCCGGACAGGGCGTACGAGCATTTT. Translation gives CASSPDRAYEHF.